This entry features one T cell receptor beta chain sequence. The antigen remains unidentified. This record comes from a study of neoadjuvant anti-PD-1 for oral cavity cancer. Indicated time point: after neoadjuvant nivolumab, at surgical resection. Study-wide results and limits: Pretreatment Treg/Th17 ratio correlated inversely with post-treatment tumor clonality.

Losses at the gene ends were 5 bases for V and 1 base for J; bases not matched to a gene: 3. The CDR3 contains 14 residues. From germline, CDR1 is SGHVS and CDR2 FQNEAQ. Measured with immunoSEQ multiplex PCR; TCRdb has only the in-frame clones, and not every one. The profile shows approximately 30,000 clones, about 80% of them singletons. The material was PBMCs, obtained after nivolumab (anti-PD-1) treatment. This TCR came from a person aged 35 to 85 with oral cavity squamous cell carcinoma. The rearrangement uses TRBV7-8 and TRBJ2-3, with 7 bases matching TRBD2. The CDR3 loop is CASSPRGGTDTQYF. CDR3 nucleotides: TGTGCCAGCAGCCCTCGGGGGGGCACAGATACGCAGTATTTT.